By share, the clone carrying this T cell receptor beta chain counts as medium-sized (0.01 to 0.1%). The antigen is not known. The SP2 primer and nested alpha and beta constant region primers amplified ligated cDNA in four rounds. TCRdb used MiXCR to reprocess the 5' RACE reads, holding one entry per CDR3 protein. In the table there are tens of thousands of distinct CDR3 sequences, over 15% of which are singletons. The sample originates from a study of naive and memory T cell subsets. An oligonucleotide containing a UMI was ligated to the 3' end of TCR cDNA. Adult healthy volunteers gave 2.5 ml peripheral blood for whole-blood RNA. The study's findings and limits: This RNA-based method may be sensitive to activation-related transcript changes.

The CDR3 loop spans 13 amino acids. The V end was cut by 3 bases, the J end by 6 bases, with 9 bases between. Germline CDR1 is SGDLS and CDR2 is YYNGEE. The rearrangement uses TRBV9 and TRBJ2-2; a possible D gene is TRBD2 (5 bases). This sequence was found in a female donor in good health. The CDR3 nucleotides read TGTGCCAGCAGCGGAGGGTTCCCCGGGGAGCTGTTTTTT. Amino acid sequence: CASSGGFPGELFF.